This T cell receptor (beta chain) was sequenced for a study of cytomegalovirus exposure and HLA in healthy donors. Broader study findings: In vitro experiments confirmed that three CMV-associated chains were specific for CMV antigens. The study put under 200 TCR beta chains on its list as cytomegalovirus-associated.

Profiled with immunoSEQ multiplex PCR; TCRdb holds only in-frame clones, not every one. The sample has about 160,000 clones; more than 75% are singletons. On this clone: No antigen is known for it. The junction departs from the called germline gene at one end, perhaps through a read error.

This CDR3 comprises 8 residues. The germline gives CDR1 DFQATT, CDR2 SNEGSKA (reference sequence). The V gene is TRBV20-1, the J gene TRBJ1-1; D is undetermined. The sample comprised PBMCs. The clonotype comes from a man aged 18 to 29 in good health and CMV-seronegative. The CDR3 here is CSARTEVF. The CDR3 region has the DNA TGCAGTGCAAGGACGGAGGTCTTT.